Listed here are 30 T cell receptor beta chains from one sample, sequenced in a study of cytomegalovirus exposure and HLA in healthy donors. PCR amplification relied on 60 Vbeta primers (plus 13 Jbeta primers). Clones were read by immunoSEQ multiplex PCR, and TCRdb kept only the in-frame ones, dropping some. The sample includes 150,000 to 200,000 clones, roughly 87% of them seen just once. Specimen: PBMCs. The origin of the receptors is a girl less than two years old in good health and CMV-seronegative.

In the case of this clone: At the DNA level, this CDR3 is encoded by other sequences in the same sample as well. This chain links TRBV5-6 with TRBJ2-1, with D tentatively TRBD2 (6 bases). Trimming left V 4 bases short and J 5 bases short, with 10 bases between. From germline, CDR1 is SGHDT and CDR2 YYEEEE. This CDR3 has 13 amino acids. CDR3: CASSLGLNNEQFF. In DNA, the CDR3 is TGTGCCAGCAGCCTCGGACTAAACAATGAGCAGTTCTTC.

This rearrangement joins TRBV2 to TRBJ1-5; tentatively, D is TRBD1 (5 bases). The ends were cut back, 6 bases at V and 5 bases at J, with 11 bases in the middle. Per germline, CDR1 SNHLY and CDR2 FYNNEI. The CDR3 covers 13 residues. CDR3 nucleotides: TGTGCCAGCAGCCAACCGACAGATCAGCCCCAGCATTTT. Protein product: CASSQPTDQPQHF.

The chain recombines TRBV4-3 with TRBJ2-3; 11 bases are a match to TRBD2. J lost 2 bases, V lost 3 bases, and 7 bases had no gene match. The length of the CDR3 is 17 residues. Germline CDR1 and CDR2: LGHNA and YSLEER. CDR3 amino acids: CASSQGLADHFTDTQYF. CDR3 nucleotides: TGCGCCAGCAGCCAGGGACTAGCGGATCACTTCACAGATACGCAGTATTTT.

Here the CDR3 reads CASSLGTALYSPLHF. DNA for the CDR3: TGCGCCAGCAGCTTGGGGACAGCGTTGTATTCACCCCTCCACTTT. The rearrangement joins TRBV5-1 to TRBJ1-6, with D perhaps matching TRBD1 (6 bases). With 0 bases removed from V and 8 bases from J, the gap between germline ends came to 12 bases. Germline loops: CDR1 SGHRS, CDR2 YFSETQ. The CDR3 has 15 amino acids.

The chain combines TRBV4-1 with TRBJ2-7, with TRBD1 as a possible D gene (6 bases). Germline V gene sequence: CDR1 MGHRA, CDR2 YSYEKL. CDR3 size: 16 residues. Trimming stripped 1 base from V and 4 bases from J, with 17 bases between. Here the CDR3 DNA reads TGCGCCAGCAGCCAAGTGGTTGGGGACACGAAGTACGAGCAGTACTTC. Translated, it gives CASSQVVGDTKYEQYF.

This chain links TRBV5-6 with TRBJ1-3; no clear D. V lost 2 bases to trimming and J lost 9 bases, with 12 bases between them. The CDR3 runs to 13 residues. Per the germline V gene, CDR1 is SGHDT and CDR2 is YYEEEE. CDR3 loop: CASSFGERLTIYF. The DNA of the CDR3 is TGTGCCAGCAGCTTCGGGGAGAGGCTCACCATATATTTT. The whole variable domain, remainder taken from reference TRBV5-6 and TRBJ1-3, is DAGVTQSPTHLIKTRGQQVTLRCSPKSGHDTVSWYQQALGQGPQFIFQYYEEEERQRGNFPDRFSGHQFPNYSSELNVNALLLGDSALYLCASSFGERLTIYFGEGSWLTVV.

The chain carries TRBV5-4 and TRBJ1-1; D gene ambiguous. The germline V and J ends were trimmed by 5 bases and 1 base, with 12 bases remaining between them. From germline, CDR1 is SGHNT and CDR2 YYREEE (reference sequence). CDR3 length equals 14 residues. CDR3 loop: CASSYHVGNTEAFF. The CDR3 coding sequence is TGTGCCAGCAGTTACCACGTCGGGAACACTGAAGCTTTCTTT.

This clone has only a few counts. The gene calls are TRBV27 and TRBJ2-1; TRBD1 matches at 8 bases. Germline-derived CDR1 and CDR2 are MNHEY and SMNVEV (reference sequence). The CDR3 covers 14 residues. V was clipped by 5 bases and J by 2 bases; unmatched bases: 2. The CDR3 spells CASSQTGAYNEQFF. Written as DNA, the CDR3 is TGTGCCAGCAGTCAGACAGGGGCCTACAATGAGCAGTTCTTC.

This chain connects TRBV11-2 to TRBJ1-3; D gene uncertain. Germline V gives CDR1 SGHAT, CDR2 FQNNGV. This CDR3 comprises 15 residues. Between the trimmed V and J ends, which lost 6 bases and 0 bases, there was a span of 12 bases. CDR3 region: CASRPGVNSGNTIYF. CDR3 DNA sequence: TGTGCCAGCAGGCCCGGAGTGAACTCTGGAAACACCATATATTTT.

This chain connects TRBV29-1 to TRBJ2-5; TRBD1 agrees at 10 bases. From germline, CDR1 is SQVTM and CDR2 ANQGSEA. V was clipped by 3 bases and J by 5 bases; unmatched bases: 9. This CDR3 has 15 amino acids. This CDR3 reads CSVDQGQGVEETQYF. CDR3 in DNA: TGCAGCGTTGACCAAGGACAGGGGGTCGAGGAGACCCAGTACTTC.

V and J are TRBV29-1 and TRBJ2-3; 8 bases agree with TRBD2. V dropped 6 bases and J dropped 2; count of bases not matched to a gene: 7. Germline loops: CDR1 SQVTM, CDR2 ANQGSEA. This CDR3 spans 14 amino acids. CDR3 bases: TGCAGCGTGTCCAGCGGGAGCTTCACAGATACGCAGTATTTT. Protein: CSVSSGSFTDTQYF.

This chain links TRBV29-1 with TRBJ2-1; no firm D call. The CDR3 length is 11 residues. Trimming pared 8 bases from V and 0 bases from J, leaving 5 bases between. CDR1 is SQVTM and CDR2 is ANQGSEA in the germline V gene. CDR3 in amino acids: CSLYSYNEQFF. The CDR3 coding sequence is TGCAGCCTTTACTCCTACAATGAGCAGTTCTTC.

The rearrangement links TRBV6-1 to TRBJ1-2; D might be TRBD1 (6 bases). Per germline, CDR1 MNHNS and CDR2 SASEGT. The CDR3 is 15 residues long. Deletions cut 9 bases from V and 1 base from J, with 18 bases between. This CDR3 is CASEKGERNNYGYTF. The CDR3 DNA reads as TGTGCCAGTGAAAAGGGGGAGCGCAATAACTATGGCTACACCTTC.

The chain carries TRBV7-9 and TRBJ2-5; 12 nucleotides align to TRBD2. Germline trimming cut 5 bases from V and 4 bases from J; bases unmatched to any gene: 5. The CDR3 is 15 amino acids. CDR1 SEHNR and CDR2 FQNEAQ come from the germline V gene (reference sequence). The chain's CDR3 is CASSPSGRAVETQYF. For the CDR3, the DNA is TGTGCCAGCAGCCCTAGCGGGAGGGCCGTAGAGACCCAGTACTTC.

The chain uses TRBV30 and TRBJ2-7; 11 nucleotides agree with TRBD2. Germline V gene data show CDR1 as GTSNPN and CDR2 as SVGIG (reference sequence). CDR3 length: 14 amino acids. J gave up 3 bases and V 6 bases, and 7 bases lay outside the gene matches. CDR3 loop: CACNLAGGYYEQYF. For the CDR3, the DNA is TGTGCCTGTAATCTAGCGGGAGGTTACTACGAGCAGTACTTC.

The chain carries TRBV6-5 and TRBJ2-1; TRBD1 aligns across 7 bases. The CDR3 spans 15 residues. Germline-derived CDR1 and CDR2 are MNHEY and SVGAGI. Trimming took 4 bases from V and 4 from J; bases not matched to a gene: 7. The CDR3 is CASSSPGTVYNEQFF. The CDR3 region has the DNA TGTGCCAGCAGTTCCCCCGGGACAGTTTACAATGAGCAGTTCTTC.

The chain has TRBV5-6 and TRBJ2-7, with 8 positions matching TRBD2. V dropped 3 bases and J dropped 7; count of bases not matched to a gene: 12. CDR1 and CDR2 from the germline V gene are SGHDT and YYEEEE. CDR3 length equals 15 residues. In nucleotides, the CDR3 is TGTGCCAGCAGCTCCTTTGAGGGCCCGGGGGGGGAGCAGTACTTC. This sequence encodes CASSSFEGPGGEQYF.

This clone was recorded only once. This rearrangement joins TRBV5-8 to TRBJ2-7, with TRBD1 matching over 7 bases. The CDR3 extends over 14 amino acids. The germline CDR1 and CDR2 sequences are SGHTS and YDEGEE. V dropped 2 bases and J dropped 4; count of bases not matched to a gene: 6. The CDR3 DNA follows: TGTGCCAGCAGCTTCGGGGACAGCCATTACGAGCAGTACTTC. It encodes CASSFGDSHYEQYF.

This chain uses TRBV19 with TRBJ1-2, with 7 nucleotides matching TRBD1. Germline CDR1 reads LNHDA; CDR2 reads SQIVND (reference sequence). The CDR3 runs 13 residues. V gave up 7 bases and J gave up 4 bases; unmatched junction bases: 6. CDR3 in amino acids: CASIPRDSYGYTF. The DNA for the CDR3 is TGTGCCAGTATTCCCCGGGACAGCTATGGCTACACCTTC.

The chain has TRBV13 and TRBJ2-7, with D maybe TRBD2 (6 bases). The V end lost 5 bases, the J end lost 3 bases, and 14 bases lay between the germline ends. CDR3 length: 14 amino acids. Per the germline V gene, CDR1 is PRHDT and CDR2 is FYEKMQ (reference sequence). The chain's CDR3 is CASSPRGGVYEQYF. CDR3 sequence (DNA): TGTGCCAGCAGCCCTCGCGGAGGGGTCTACGAGCAGTACTTC. Full variable domain (outside the CDR3, taken from reference TRBV13 and TRBJ2-7): AAGVIQSPRHLIKEKRETATLKCYPIPRHDTVYWYQQGPGQDPQFLISFYEKMQSDKGSIPDRFSAQQFSDYHSELNMSSLELGDSALYFCASSPRGGVYEQYFGPGTRLTVT.

The chain couples TRBV5-6 to TRBJ2-1, with 11 bases fitting TRBD2. CDR1 and CDR2 from the germline V gene are SGHDT and YYEEEE. Germline trimming cut 4 bases from V and 5 bases from J; bases unmatched to any gene: 2. CDR3 size: 14 residues. CDR3 amino acids: CASSGGLADNEQFF. CDR3 nucleotides: TGTGCCAGCAGCGGGGGACTAGCGGACAATGAGCAGTTCTTC.

The chain joins TRBV30 to TRBJ1-5, with D hard to call. This CDR3 has 13 amino acids. Germline lookup yields CDR1 GTSNPN and CDR2 SVGIG (reference sequence). The ends were cut back, 1 base at V and 6 bases at J, with 10 bases in the middle. CDR3 nucleotides: TGTGCCTGGAGTGACGACTCCCGTCAGCCCCAGCATTTT. It translates to CAWSDDSRQPQHF. The variable domain in full, completed from reference TRBV30 and TRBJ1-5, reads SQTIHQWPATLVQPVGSPLSLECTVEGTSNPNLYWYRQAAGRGLQLLFYSVGIGQISSEVPQNLSASRPQDRQFILSSKKLLLSDSGFYLCAWSDDSRQPQHFGDGTRLSIL.

The chain is built from TRBV5-5 and TRBJ2-7, with D hard to call. Germline assignment: CDR1 SGHKS and CDR2 YYEKEE (reference sequence). The CDR3 consists of 14 residues. Trimming removed 2 bases at V and 0 bases at J, with 9 bases between. CDR3 in DNA: TGTGCCAGCAGCTTTATCCCGGGCTCCTACGAGCAGTACTTC. Residues: CASSFIPGSYEQYF.

This clone was counted a few times. V and J are TRBV10-3 and TRBJ2-3; 9 positions agree with TRBD1. V shed 2 bases and J 5 bases; nucleotides not matched to a gene: 5. Per the germline V gene, CDR1 is ENHRY and CDR2 is SYGVKD. The CDR3 is 15 residues long. The CDR3 reads CAISETGGREDTQYF. In DNA, the CDR3 is TGTGCCATCAGTGAGACAGGGGGCCGAGAAGATACGCAGTATTTT.

The chain combines TRBV7-9 with TRBJ2-1; D might be TRBD2 (5 bases). The CDR3 covers 13 residues. The V end lost 1 base, the J end lost 4 bases, and 5 bases lay between the germline ends. The germline V gene encodes CDR1 SEHNR and CDR2 FQNEAQ (reference sequence). The CDR3 is CASSLGTYNEQFF. CDR3 sequence (DNA): TGTGCCAGCAGCTTAGGGACTTACAATGAGCAGTTCTTC.

The rearrangement links TRBV4-1 to TRBJ2-1; 11 positions match TRBD2. CDR1 is MGHRA, CDR2 YSYEKL, per germline. The CDR3 covers 19 residues. V shed 8 bases, J shed 5 bases, and the junction held 20 bases outside the gene matches. The CDR3 DNA reads as TGCGCCAGCTTGTCGGAAATAGCGGGAGGGCCGGTACCCCACAATGAGCAGTTCTTC. Residues: CASLSEIAGGPVPHNEQFF.

The CDR3 nucleotides read TGTGCCAGCAGCTTGACTGGGAGGGCCACTGAAGCTTTCTTT. Translation: CASSLTGRATEAFF. The chain combines TRBV5-4 with TRBJ1-1, with no clear D. Germline-derived CDR1 and CDR2 are SGHNT and YYREEE (reference sequence). Trimming stripped 1 base from V and 4 bases from J, with 11 bases between. The CDR3 consists of 14 residues.

The chain joins TRBV6-5 to TRBJ2-7, with TRBD1 matching 10 bases. This CDR3 spans 16 amino acids. Germline lookup yields CDR1 MNHEY and CDR2 SVGAGI. V was clipped by 0 bases and J by 1 base; unmatched bases: 3. Written as DNA, the CDR3 is TGTGCCAGCAGTTACTCAAGACAGGGGGCATCCTACGAGCAGTACTTC. Its translation: CASSYSRQGASYEQYF.

In regard to this clone: Relative to the germline gene, one junction end is altered; a read error may explain this. J is TRBJ1-1 and V is TRBV7-9; D not certain. Looked up from germline, CDR1 is SEHNR and CDR2 is FQNEAQ (reference sequence). The CDR3 sequence is 12 residues long. This CDR3 is CSSSPDRTEAFF. The CDR3 nucleotides read TGTTCCAGCAGCCCAGATCGAACTGAAGCTTTCTTT.

CDR3 nucleotides: TGCGCCAGCAGCTTTCAGGGCACAGATACGCAGTATTTT. Translated, it gives CASSFQGTDTQYF. The chain couples TRBV5-1 to TRBJ2-3; D remains unclear. Trimming shortened V by 2 bases and J by 1 base, and 5 bases separated the two germline ends. The length of the CDR3 is 13 residues. Germline V gives CDR1 SGHRS, CDR2 YFSETQ. Full variable domain (missing parts from reference TRBV5-1 and TRBJ2-3): KAGVTQTPRYLIKTRGQQVTLSCSPISGHRSVSWYQQTPGQGLQFLFEYFSETQRNKGNFPGRFSGRQFSNSRSEMNVSTLELGDSALYLCASSFQGTDTQYFGPGTRLTVL.